Following are 3 T cell receptor beta chains from one sample sequenced in a study of T cells in Graves' hyperthyroidism and ophthalmopathy (dated by TCRdb to about 2019). To prepare the library, multiplex PCR was applied. For sequencing, an Illumina HiSeq 2000 was employed. The TCR beta CDR3 regions were amplified from the RNA transcripts. A first-round RT-PCR of the TCR CDR3 used the HTBI primer set with the Qiagen OneStep RT-PCR kit. TCRdb cleaned the public reads at Q25 with fastp, built clones with MiXCR and kept in-frame beta chains. Duplicate CDR3 protein sequences are folded into a single record with the most common DNA and genes. The sample includes approximately 360,000 distinct CDR3 sequences, with roughly 25% observed a single time. Around 79% of the sample rests with the top ten. The source material was blood. These receptor sequences come from a man over 45 with Graves' hyperthyroidism.

The rearrangement uses TRBV14 and TRBJ1-6; tentatively, D is TRBD1 (5 bases). Germline loops: CDR1 SGHDN, CDR2 FVKESK. The CDR3 loop spans 18 amino acids. Trimming took off 1 base at V and 7 bases at J, with 20 bases between the two ends. The CDR3 loop is CASSQVPFVTGDNSPLHF. In DNA, the CDR3 is TGTGCCAGCAGCCAAGTTCCCTTTGTAACAGGCGACAATTCACCCCTCCACTTT.

V and J are TRBV6-1 and TRBJ2-1; no clear D gene. V lost 2 bases, J lost 6 bases, and 14 bases lay in between. Germline values: CDR1 MNHNS, CDR2 SASEGT. The CDR3 has 15 residues. The CDR3 DNA follows: TGTGCCAGCAGTGAATTGCCTAGAGCACCCAATGAGCAGTTCTTC. The encoded protein is CASSELPRAPNEQFF.

Only a few counts were recorded for this clonotype. The V call is TRBV3-1, the J call TRBJ2-2; D is ambiguous. CDR1 and CDR2 (germline): LGHDT, YNNKEL (reference sequence). V lost 0 bases to trimming and J lost 4 bases, with 9 bases between them. This CDR3 region has 15 residues. CDR3 DNA sequence: TGTGCCAGCAGCCAAGATTTCGGTAGCACCGGGGAGCTGTTTTTT. Translation: CASSQDFGSTGELFF.